This T cell receptor (beta chain) originates from a study of blood T cell repertoires in COVID-19. The overall study: Whether acute or convalescent, the COVID-19 samples came from the United States, Italy and Spain. The cDNA or gDNA used as material had been derived from T cells, B-cell-depleted T cells, or PBMCs.

Germline V gene lookup returns CDR1 MGHDK and CDR2 SYGVNS. V was shortened by 2 bases and J by 4 bases, with 17 bases between the two germline ends. The CDR3 has 16 residues. Authors' methods: Amplification from reference gene primers served as the basis for estimated nucleated cell counts. The assay was immunoSEQ multiplex PCR, and TCRdb's table has in-frame clones only and misses some. D and trimming come from the DNA, and the V and J calls and clone size come from that table. Of about 100,000 clones listed, approximately 69% are singletons. This chain connects TRBV25-1 to TRBJ1-2; D is undetermined. The sample taken for sequencing was peripheral blood. This receptor was taken from an elderly man with acute or convalescent COVID-19. CDR3 nucleotides: TGTGCCAGCAGTGAAGGCGGCAGATCGTCCCTCTATGGCTACACCTTC. The encoded protein is CASSEGGRSSLYGYTF.